Presented here are 28 T cell receptor beta chains from one specimen sequenced in a study of blood T cell repertoires in COVID-19. The table came from immunoSEQ multiplex PCR; TCRdb's copy has only in-frame clones and leaves some out. The sample has about 140,000 clones, 75% to 85% seen once. The source material was peripheral blood. The receptors originated from a woman older than 75 with acute or convalescent COVID-19.

The genes are TRBV28 and TRBJ1-5; a weak D match, TRBD1 (6 bases). V was shortened by 4 bases and J by 5 bases, with 15 bases between the two germline ends. Germline CDR1 reads MDHEN; CDR2 reads SYDVKM. CDR3 length: 15 amino acids. In nucleotides, the CDR3 is TGTGCCAGCAGTTCATCATACAACAGGGATCAGCCCCAGCATTTT. It yields the protein CASSSSYNRDQPQHF.

The V gene is TRBV3-1 (or the pseudogene TRBV3-2), the J gene TRBJ2-1, with D unclear. Germline assignment: CDR1 LGHDT and CDR2 YNNKEL (reference sequence). Trimming removed 5 bases at V and 4 bases at J, with 6 bases between. The CDR3 loop spans 12 amino acids. The CDR3 spells CASSARYNEQFF. In DNA form, the CDR3 reads TGTGCCAGCAGCGCGCGATACAATGAGCAGTTCTTC.

This clone was seen a single time. This chain's CDR3 is CASSPRTPGGEQFF. CDR3 nucleotide sequence: TGTGCCAGCAGCCCTAGGACCCCGGGGGGTGAGCAGTTCTTC. V usage is TRBV5-4 and J usage is TRBJ2-1; 7 positions match TRBD2. There are 14 residues in the CDR3. The germline V gene encodes CDR1 SGHNT and CDR2 YYREEE (reference sequence). V was clipped by 4 bases and J by 9 bases; unmatched bases: 10.

The V and J genes are TRBV4-1 and TRBJ2-7; 9 bases line up with TRBD2. Germline CDR1 MGHRA, CDR2 YSYEKL. After removal of 1 base from V and 5 bases from J, the junction contained 9 bases not matched to a gene. The CDR3 has 16 amino acids. Here the CDR3 reads CASSQVGLAGLDEQYF. CDR3 DNA: TGCGCCAGCAGCCAAGTAGGTCTAGCGGGACTTGACGAGCAGTACTTC.

This chain links TRBV6-5 with TRBJ2-3, with 7 bases identical to TRBD2. The V gene end was trimmed by 3 bases and the J gene end by 2 bases; junction bases not matched to a gene: 8. This CDR3 contains 16 residues. Per germline, CDR1 MNHEY and CDR2 SVGAGI. This CDR3 is CASSYRGDLNTDTQYF. The CDR3 DNA reads as TGTGCCAGCAGTTATCGGGGGGACCTAAACACAGATACGCAGTATTTT.

The genes are TRBV5-1 and TRBJ2-5; 8 bases align to TRBD2. The germline V gene encodes CDR1 SGHRS and CDR2 YFSETQ. The CDR3 is 14 amino acids. J lost 7 bases, V lost 4 bases, and 9 bases had no gene match. The CDR3 spells CASSPTSGSGTQYF. As DNA, the CDR3 is TGCGCCAGCAGCCCCACTAGCGGTTCAGGGACCCAGTACTTC.

The V and J genes are TRBV30 and TRBJ1-4, with 7 positions matching TRBD1. There are 14 residues in the CDR3. Germline lookup yields CDR1 GTSNPN and CDR2 SVGIG (reference sequence). J was trimmed by 7 bases and V by 2 bases; bases with no gene match: 7. The CDR3 region has the DNA TGTGCCTGGAGTCAGACAGGGAGTACTGAAAAACTGTTTTTT. Translation gives CAWSQTGSTEKLFF.

The rearrangement links TRBV9 to TRBJ1-2, with D possibly TRBD1 on 5 matching bases. The CDR3 runs 14 residues. Trimming took 0 bases from V and 2 from J, leaving 8 bases between them. CDR1 SGDLS and CDR2 YYNGEE come from the germline V gene. The DNA of the CDR3 is TGTGCCAGCAGCGTAGGGGGGGTGAACTATGGCTACACCTTC. Translated: CASSVGGVNYGYTF.

This sequence joins TRBV3-1 (or the pseudogene TRBV3-2) and TRBJ2-1; D is possibly TRBD2 (5 bases). Per germline, CDR1 LGHDT and CDR2 YNNKEL (reference sequence). V was pared by 5 bases and J by 0 bases, with 5 bases between. The CDR3 runs to 13 residues. CDR3 DNA sequence: TGTGCCAGCAGCGGGAGCTCCTACAATGAGCAGTTCTTC. Protein: CASSGSSYNEQFF.

This clone was seen once. The chain uses TRBV11-2 and TRBJ2-1; TRBD2 aligns across 13 bases. The germline V gene encodes CDR1 SGHAT and CDR2 FQNNGV. V was clipped by 5 bases and J by 3 bases; unmatched bases: 1. The CDR3 spans 15 residues. The CDR3 nucleotides read TGTGCCAGCAGCCGGACTAGCGGGGGCTACAATGAGCAGTTCTTC. Translated: CASSRTSGGYNEQFF.

The genes are TRBV28 and TRBJ2-3; 9 bases fit TRBD2. With V trimmed by 9 bases and J by 10 bases, 14 bases remained unmatched. The CDR3 runs to 14 residues. CDR1 is MDHEN, CDR2 SYDVKM, per germline. The CDR3 DNA is TGTGCCAGTTGCGGGACTAGCTACCGGCGGGCGCAGTATTTT. This translates into CASCGTSYRRAQYF.

The CDR3 DNA is TGCGCCAGCAGCTTGGGAATGGGACTTCAAGAGACCCAGTACTTC. As protein: CASSLGMGLQETQYF. This chain connects TRBV5-1 to TRBJ2-5; D perhaps matches TRBD2 (6 bases). The germline CDR1 and CDR2 sequences are SGHRS and YFSETQ. The V and J ends lost 0 bases and 2 bases respectively, with 11 bases between them. CDR3 length: 15 residues.

This sequence joins TRBV7-6 and TRBJ1-3, with 8 bases identical to TRBD1. The CDR3 spans 17 residues. CDR1 is SGHVS, CDR2 FNYEAQ, per germline. The junction had 6 bases not matched to a gene; V was cut back by 1 base and J by 1 base. In nucleotides, the CDR3 is TGTGCCAGCAGCTTAGTGGGCAGGGGGCGGTCTGGAAACACCATATATTTT. It encodes CASSLVGRGRSGNTIYF.

This clone was picked up one time. The CDR3 here is CASSKDLGQGTYEQYF. CDR3 DNA: TGTGCCAGCAGCAAAGATCTGGGGCAGGGCACCTACGAGCAGTACTTC. The J gene is TRBJ2-7, the V gene TRBV21-1; TRBD1 is taken as the D call from the table, unchecked against the DNA. TRBV21-1 constitutes a pseudogene. This CDR3 is built from 16 residues.

The rearrangement links TRBV4-2 to TRBJ1-2; 8 positions match TRBD1. CDR3 length: 15 residues. V was pared by 0 bases and J by 4 bases, with 4 bases of the junction left unmatched. Germline CDR1 LGHNA, CDR2 YNFKEQ. The DNA for the CDR3 is TGTGCCAGCAGCCAAGACAGGGGGCTGGGCTATGGCTACACCTTC. Amino acid sequence: CASSQDRGLGYGYTF.

The genes are TRBV25-1 and TRBJ1-2; 11 nucleotides agree with TRBD1. From germline, CDR1 is MGHDK and CDR2 SYGVNS. The J segment lost 8 bases and the V segment lost 8 bases, leaving 10 bases of the junction unmatched. The CDR3 runs to 14 residues. The CDR3 nucleotides are TGTGCCAGCTCCGCCGGCGGGACAGGGGGAGGCTACACCTTC. It encodes CASSAGGTGGGYTF.

The rearrangement uses TRBV5-1 and TRBJ2-5; tentatively, D is TRBD1 (6 bases). This CDR3 has 16 amino acids. Per germline, CDR1 SGHRS and CDR2 YFSETQ. Trimming shortened V by 3 bases and J by 4 bases, and 19 bases separated the two germline ends. The CDR3 DNA reads TGCGCCAGCAGCTCGTCGTGGAGAGACAGGTCAGAGACCCAGTACTTC. Amino acids: CASSSSWRDRSETQYF.

This clone was recorded once. This chain links TRBV29-1 with TRBJ1-5; 8 nucleotides line up with TRBD1. V lost 4 bases, J lost 5 bases, and 4 bases stayed unmatched. This CDR3 comprises 13 residues. Per the germline V gene, CDR1 is SQVTM and CDR2 is ANQGSEA. Here the CDR3 DNA reads TGCAGCGTTGCGGACAGGGTGGATCAGCCCCAGCATTTT. This codes for CSVADRVDQPQHF.

The rearrangement links TRBV27 to TRBJ1-2, with 7 bases identical to TRBD1. This CDR3 comprises 12 residues. The junction had 2 bases not matched to a gene; V was cut back by 3 bases and J by 7 bases. Germline CDR1 MNHEY, CDR2 SMNVEV (reference sequence). CDR3 sequence: CASSLTGIGYTF. DNA of the CDR3: TGTGCCAGCAGTTTGACAGGGATTGGCTACACCTTC.

The genes are TRBV4-1 and TRBJ2-1; 9 nucleotides align to TRBD2. The V gene's germline CDR1 is MGHRA and CDR2 YSYEKL. The CDR3 is 16 residues long. Losses at the gene ends were 7 bases for V and 8 bases for J; bases not matched to a gene: 15. The CDR3 protein is CASTPKSLAGFYEQFF. The CDR3 bases are TGCGCCAGCACCCCCAAATCCCTAGCGGGATTCTATGAGCAGTTCTTC.

V and J are TRBV7-3 and TRBJ2-3; D ambiguous. V lost 2 bases, J lost 7 bases, and 16 bases lay in between. Germline lookup yields CDR1 SGHTA and CDR2 FQGTGA. This CDR3 is 15 amino acids long. The CDR3 DNA is TGTGCCAGCAGCTTATTCATGGCCCCGCAAAATACGCAGTATTTT. Amino acid sequence: CASSLFMAPQNTQYF.

This clone turned up a few times. The chain has TRBV29-1 and TRBJ1-2, with 9 bases aligning to TRBD1. There are 17 residues in the CDR3. V shed 4 bases and J 1 base; nucleotides not matched to a gene: 13. Germline V CDR1 and CDR2: SQVTM, ANQGSEA. CDR3 sequence reads: CSVVGTGGELRNYGYTF. As DNA, the CDR3 is TGCAGCGTTGTAGGTACAGGGGGCGAGCTGCGTAACTATGGCTACACCTTC.

The CDR3 loop is CASRAPGTGAYGYTF. The CDR3 DNA sequence: TGTGCCAGCAGAGCCCCCGGGACAGGGGCTTATGGCTACACCTTC. This rearrangement joins TRBV7-9 to TRBJ1-2, with 10 bases identical to TRBD1. Germline V lookup: CDR1 SEHNR, CDR2 FQNEAQ (reference sequence). This CDR3 region has 15 residues. The junction had 9 bases not matched to a gene; V was cut back by 6 bases and J by 5 bases.

V usage is TRBV21-1 and J usage is TRBJ2-1; the table's D call of TRBD2 was not tested on the DNA. TRBV21-1 is assigned pseudogene status. The CDR3 sequence is 17 residues long. The CDR3 is CASSKVGRGPFYNEQFF. The CDR3 coding sequence is TGTGCCAGCAGCAAAGTCGGGCGGGGGCCCTTCTACAATGAGCAGTTCTTC.

The V gene is TRBV19, the J gene TRBJ1-6; 7 nucleotides agree with TRBD1. This CDR3 region has 16 residues. Germline V gene data show CDR1 as LNHDA and CDR2 as SQIVND (reference sequence). Trimming took 3 bases from V and 5 from J; bases not matched to a gene: 7. The CDR3 nucleotides read TGTGCCAGTAGTATCTTGGGGACAGCTGATAATTCACCCCTCCACTTT. Encoded protein: CASSILGTADNSPLHF.

The CDR3 nucleotides read TGTGCCAGTAGTATAAGGCCGGGACAAGGTTCCCCCGAGCAGTACTTC. Its protein is CASSIRPGQGSPEQYF. This chain links TRBV19 with TRBJ2-7; weak D call: TRBD1 (6 bases). Germline V lookup: CDR1 LNHDA, CDR2 SQIVND (reference sequence). V lost 2 bases and J 6 bases, leaving 20 bases between the germline ends. This CDR3 spans 16 amino acids.

The chain joins TRBV18 to TRBJ1-4, with 7 bases identical to TRBD1. CDR1 and CDR2 (germline): KGHSH, LQKENI. The CDR3 covers 16 residues. Trimming at V came to 2 bases and at J to 2 bases, leaving 5 bases not matched to a gene. Written as DNA, the CDR3 is TGTGCCAGCTCACCATTACAGGGGAGGACTAATGAAAAACTGTTTTTT. Translating it yields CASSPLQGRTNEKLFF.

V usage is TRBV27 and J usage is TRBJ1-1, with 7 bases fitting TRBD1. V gave up 7 bases and J gave up 4 bases; unmatched junction bases: 12. Germline V gene sequence: CDR1 MNHEY, CDR2 SMNVEV (reference sequence). CDR3 length: 15 amino acids. This CDR3 is CASTRYPTGPTEAFF. The CDR3 nucleotides read TGTGCCAGCACTCGCTACCCGACAGGGCCCACTGAAGCTTTCTTT.